Here is one TCR beta chain with its context. Its cognate antigen has yet to be identified. No base quality information exists; no much larger clone differs at one position. Reading from cysteine to phenylalanine, the CDR3 counts 13 amino acids. Kept here is only the CDR3 DNA, which spans 39 bases and is read in frame from base 1. V was cut back by 5 bases and J by 6 bases, leaving a gap of 11 bases between them. Ficoll-Paque density gradient centrifugation was the method used to isolate PBMCs. This entry comes from a study of T-cell memory formation after mild COVID-19 (dated by TCRdb to the early 2020s). About the investigation overall: TCR sequence clusters from the two donors were found to be largely donor specific. In a couple of donors, T-cell clones that expanded and contracted after mild COVID-19 were tracked by sequencing TCRalpha and TCRbeta repertoires over time. Two young, previously healthy adult volunteers made up the cohort, one male and one female.

TCRdb records Illumina NovaSeq 6000 as the sequencer. Using 5'RACE with constant-segment primers, TCRalpha and TCRbeta cDNA libraries were constructed, with sample barcodes and unique molecular identifiers added in the process. Trizol reagent was used to extract RNA from every sample. Amplification of the libraries took two PCR steps, and the second step added a second sample barcode plus Illumina TruSeq adapters. Libraries were sequenced on an Illumina NovaSeq with 2 x 150 bp paired-end reads. In the source study's methods: The reads were demultiplexed and collapsed into UMI-guided consensus sequences using migec v1.2.7. Using mixcr v2.1.11, the UMI consensuses were aligned to TRA and TRB V and J templates and assembled into clonotypes. Clonotypes were classified as expanded or contracted when called significant by both edgeR and NoisET, with noise models trained on biological replicates. For edgeR calls, the thresholds were a false discovery rate-adjusted p below 0.01 and a log2 fold-change of 1. As an exploratory analysis of dynamics, PCA with hierarchical clustering was applied to max-normalized trajectories of the 1000 most abundant clonotypes. The CD4 or CD8 phenotype of responding clones was assigned using the separately sequenced CD4+ and CD8+ repertoires. The raw public reads went through TCRdb reprocessing: fastp at Q25, MiXCR clone calling, in-frame beta chains kept. Identical CDR3 proteins give one entry, which carries the most common genes and DNA. TCRdb, rather than the study authors, made the V and J calls. Recorded for this sample are fewer than 400,000 distinct CDR3 sequences; roughly 15% of them occurred a single time. The ten biggest clones cover around a fifth of the sample.

Paper-wide results and their limitations: The study included only a couple of mild cases, and larger cohorts that include severe cases with pre-infection samples were judged to be necessary. SARS-CoV-2 specificity of the second-wave clones peaking on day 37 was not confirmed. Balanced CD4/CD8 phenotypes were observed for clones contracting from day 15 to 85, whereas a bias towards CD4+ was observed for a second wave of clones expanding from day 15 to 37. Contracting CD4+ clones turned up mainly in the CM and EM memory subsets, whereas EMRA was where CD8+ clones were enriched. Some responding clones were detected in pre-infection memory, suggesting pre-existing cross-reactive memory T cells joined the SARS-CoV-2 response.

Sequences were obtained from PBMCs or a T cell subset sorted from them (not recorded which). The TCR was taken from a man younger than 30 who had mild COVID-19 (a few samples of this study predate the infection). The sample titles of this study are shuffled in the database, so cell type and time point are left out; the donor was told from shared clones. The chain links TRBV12-3 or TRBV12-4 with TRBJ1-5; confidence is insufficient to name the D gene. CDR3 loop: CASSRIVSQPQHF. The sequence in DNA is TGTGCCAGCAGTCGGATCGTTAGTCAGCCCCAGCATTTT.